The clone carrying this T cell receptor (beta chain) was seen only a few times. The V and J ends lost 4 bases and 6 bases respectively, with 15 bases between them. CDR1 PRHDT and CDR2 FYEKMQ come from the germline V gene (reference sequence). The CDR3 covers 14 residues. The data originate from a study of cytomegalovirus exposure and HLA in healthy donors. This PCR relied on a set of 60 Vbeta primers and 13 Jbeta primers. TCRdb's table, derived via immunoSEQ multiplex PCR, lists solely in-frame clones and lacks some. The sample holds more than 85,000 clones, 10% to 15% seen once. The chain couples TRBV13 to TRBJ1-1; tentative D call: TRBD1 (5 bases). The sequenced sample was PBMCs. The clonotype originates from a man between 35 and 55 years old in good health and CMV-seropositive. The CDR3 DNA sequence: TGTGCCAGCAGCTCCGGCCAGGGTTTCGCTGAAGCTTTCTTT. It codes for CASSSGQGFAEAFF.